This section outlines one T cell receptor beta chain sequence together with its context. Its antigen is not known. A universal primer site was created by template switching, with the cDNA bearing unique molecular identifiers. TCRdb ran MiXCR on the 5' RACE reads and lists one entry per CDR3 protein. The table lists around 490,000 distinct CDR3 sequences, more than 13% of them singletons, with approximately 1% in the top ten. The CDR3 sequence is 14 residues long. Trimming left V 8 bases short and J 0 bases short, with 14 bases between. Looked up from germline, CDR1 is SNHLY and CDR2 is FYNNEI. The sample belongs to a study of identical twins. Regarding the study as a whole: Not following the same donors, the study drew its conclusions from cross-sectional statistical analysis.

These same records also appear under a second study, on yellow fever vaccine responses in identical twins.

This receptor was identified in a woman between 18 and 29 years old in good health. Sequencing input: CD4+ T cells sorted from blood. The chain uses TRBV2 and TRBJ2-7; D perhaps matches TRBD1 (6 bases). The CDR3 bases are TGTGCCAGCGGTAGAGACAGGAGCTCCTACGAGCAGTACTTC. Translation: CASGRDRSSYEQYF. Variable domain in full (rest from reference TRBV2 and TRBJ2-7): EPEVTQTPSHQVTQMGQEVILRCVPISNHLYFYWYRQILGQKVEFLVSFYNNEISEKSEIFDDQFSVERPDGSNFTLKIRSTKLEDSAMYFCASGRDRSSYEQYFGPGTRLTVT.